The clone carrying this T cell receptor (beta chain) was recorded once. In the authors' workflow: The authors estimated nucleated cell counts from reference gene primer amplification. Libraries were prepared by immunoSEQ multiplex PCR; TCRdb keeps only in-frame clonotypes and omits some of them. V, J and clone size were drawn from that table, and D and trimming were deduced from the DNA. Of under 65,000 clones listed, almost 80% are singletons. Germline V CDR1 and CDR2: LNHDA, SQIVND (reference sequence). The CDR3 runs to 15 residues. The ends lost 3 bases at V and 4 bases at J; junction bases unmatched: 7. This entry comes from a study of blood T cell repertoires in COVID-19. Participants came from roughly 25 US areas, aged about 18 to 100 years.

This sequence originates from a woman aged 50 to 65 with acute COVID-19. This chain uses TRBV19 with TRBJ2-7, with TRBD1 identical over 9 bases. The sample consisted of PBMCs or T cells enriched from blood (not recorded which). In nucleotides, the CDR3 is TGTGCCAGTAGTATTTCAGGGACAGGGATGTACGAGCAGTACTTC. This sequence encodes CASSISGTGMYEQYF. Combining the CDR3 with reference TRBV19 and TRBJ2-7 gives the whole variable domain DGGITQSPKYLFRKEGQNVTLSCEQNLNHDAMYWYRQDPGQGLRLIYYSQIVNDFQKGDIAEGYSVSREKKESFPLTVTSAQKNPTAFYLCASSISGTGMYEQYFGPGTRLTVT.